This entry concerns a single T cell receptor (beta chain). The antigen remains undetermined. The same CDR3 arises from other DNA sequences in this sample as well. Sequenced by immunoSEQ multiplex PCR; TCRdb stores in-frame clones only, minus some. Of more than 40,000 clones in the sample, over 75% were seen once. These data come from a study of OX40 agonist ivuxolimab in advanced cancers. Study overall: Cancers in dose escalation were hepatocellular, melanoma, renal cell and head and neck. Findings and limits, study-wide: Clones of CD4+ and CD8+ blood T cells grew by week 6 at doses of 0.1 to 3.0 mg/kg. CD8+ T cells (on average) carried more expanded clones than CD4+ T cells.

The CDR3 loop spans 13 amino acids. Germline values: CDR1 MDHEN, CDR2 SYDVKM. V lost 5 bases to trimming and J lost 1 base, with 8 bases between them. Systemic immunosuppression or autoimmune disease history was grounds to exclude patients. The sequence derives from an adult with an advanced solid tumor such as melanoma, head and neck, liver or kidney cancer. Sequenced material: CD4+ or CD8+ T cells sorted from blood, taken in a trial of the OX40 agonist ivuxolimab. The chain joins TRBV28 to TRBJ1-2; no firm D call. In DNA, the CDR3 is TGTGCCAGCAGTCCAAGGTTTAACTATGGCTACACCTTC. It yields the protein CASSPRFNYGYTF.